The 25 T cell receptor beta chains presented below share a single source sample, sequenced in a study of blood T cell repertoires in COVID-19. The protocol was immunoSEQ multiplex PCR, while the TCRdb copy is restricted to in-frame clones and leaves out a portion. The sample records approximately 110,000 clones, more than 75% being singletons. The sample consisted of peripheral blood. Receptors originate from a woman in her thirties or forties with acute or convalescent COVID-19.

This chain links TRBV7-9 with TRBJ1-1; the match to TRBD1 covers 7 bases. The CDR3 runs to 13 residues. The V gene end was trimmed by 5 bases and the J gene end by 9 bases; junction bases not matched to a gene: 9. Per the germline V gene, CDR1 is SEHNR and CDR2 is FQNEAQ (reference sequence). The DNA for the CDR3 is TGTGCCAGCAGCCCTGCGACAGGGATTAAAGCTTTCTTT. This gives the protein CASSPATGIKAFF. Combining the CDR3 with reference TRBV7-9 and TRBJ1-1 gives the whole variable domain DTGVSQNPRHKITKRGQNVTFRCDPISEHNRLYWYRQTLGQGPEFLTYFQNEAQLEKSRLLSDRFSAERPKGSFSTLEIQRTEQGDSAMYLCASSPATGIKAFFGQGTRLTVV.

The chain employs TRBV2 and TRBJ2-1, with a weak D call TRBD2 (5 bases). This CDR3 is built from 15 residues. Trimming removed 0 bases from V and 9 bases from J, with 15 bases in between. Germline-derived CDR1 and CDR2 are SNHLY and FYNNEI. The CDR3, as DNA: TGTGCCAGCAGTGAAGCGGGAGTCTCCCGGGGTGAGCAGTTCTTC. This encodes CASSEAGVSRGEQFF. Full variable domain (remainder filled in from reference TRBV2 and TRBJ2-1): EPEVTQTPSHQVTQMGQEVILRCVPISNHLYFYWYRQILGQKVEFLVSFYNNEISEKSEIFDDQFSVERPDGSNFTLKIRSTKLEDSAMYFCASSEAGVSRGEQFFGPGTRLTVL.

Points on this clone: Mismatch with germline at one junction end may stem from a read error. This chain joins TRBV12-3 or TRBV12-4 and TRBJ2-3; tentatively, D is TRBD2 (6 bases). The CDR3 contains 13 residues. The CDR3 region is CASSLVYGGSHIF. CDR3 sequence (DNA): TGTGCCAGCAGTTTAGTTTACGGAGGGTCCCATATTTTT.

This clone appeared a single time. This chain connects TRBV5-4 to TRBJ1-6; 8 bases are shared with TRBD1. After removal of 1 base from V and 5 bases from J, the junction contained 8 bases not matched to a gene. Looked up from germline, CDR1 is SGHNT and CDR2 is YYREEE (reference sequence). The length of the CDR3 is 17 residues. CDR3 nucleotides: TGTGCCAGCAGCTTGACCTTCGGGACAGGAAATAATTCACCCCTCCACTTT. Its protein product is CASSLTFGTGNNSPLHF.

The chain carries TRBV27 and TRBJ1-5; TRBD1 matches at 8 bases. The length of the CDR3 is 15 residues. The V gene end was trimmed by 2 bases and the J gene end by 5 bases; junction bases not matched to a gene: 5. Germline-derived CDR1 and CDR2 are MNHEY and SMNVEV (reference sequence). The CDR3 nucleotides are TGTGCCAGCAGTTTAACCAGGGGGCCCTATCAGCCCCAGCATTTT. The encoded protein is CASSLTRGPYQPQHF.

The V call is TRBV4-1, the J call TRBJ1-4, with TRBD1 identical over 10 bases. The CDR3 spans 15 residues. Trimming cost V 1 base and J 8 bases; bases outside gene matches: 4. Germline loops: CDR1 MGHRA, CDR2 YSYEKL. The CDR3 loop reads CASSQADRGREKLFF. CDR3 DNA: TGCGCCAGCAGCCAAGCAGACAGGGGGCGGGAAAAACTGTTTTTT.

This clone appeared a single time. The rearrangement links TRBV11-2 to TRBJ2-1; possibly TRBD2 for D (6 bases). V shed 4 bases and J shed 5 bases, with 15 bases lying between them. This CDR3 is built from 15 residues. Germline-derived CDR1 and CDR2 are SGHAT and FQNNGV. The CDR3 bases are TGTGCCAGCAGCTCCCAAGCGGGTCCGAACAATGAGCAGTTCTTC. This translates into CASSSQAGPNNEQFF.

This chain joins TRBV19 and TRBJ1-5; 7 bases are shared with TRBD1. V gave up 4 bases and J gave up 1 base; unmatched junction bases: 4. This CDR3 has 15 amino acids. From germline, CDR1 is LNHDA and CDR2 SQIVND (reference sequence). CDR3 region: CASSRRGPSNQPQHF. The CDR3 DNA reads as TGTGCCAGTAGTAGGAGGGGGCCGAGCAATCAGCCCCAGCATTTT.

CDR3 nucleotides: TGCGCCAGCAGCGTCGGGTATTCTAGGATGAACACTGAAGCTTTCTTT. Its translation is CASSVGYSRMNTEAFF. The chain couples TRBV5-1 to TRBJ1-1; D not resolved. Germline CDR1 reads SGHRS; CDR2 reads YFSETQ. The germline V and J ends were trimmed by 4 bases and 0 bases, with 16 bases remaining between them. The CDR3 length is 16 residues.

This chain connects TRBV10-2 to TRBJ2-1; D may be TRBD1 (6 bases). The CDR3 runs 13 residues. With 3 bases removed from V and 7 bases from J, the gap between germline ends came to 10 bases. Germline lookup yields CDR1 WSHSY and CDR2 SAAADI. This CDR3 is CASSEGQWNEQFF. CDR3 bases: TGCGCCAGCAGTGAAGGACAGTGGAATGAGCAGTTCTTC.

V gene TRBV7-3 combines with J gene TRBJ1-1; 8 nucleotides line up with TRBD1. Germline V gene data show CDR1 as SGHTA and CDR2 as FQGTGA. The trim removed 5 bases at V and 5 bases at J, leaving 10 bases unmatched. The CDR3 length is 15 residues. CDR3 in amino acids: CASSGQGGGITEAFF. The DNA for the CDR3 is TGTGCCAGCAGCGGACAGGGAGGCGGGATTACTGAAGCTTTCTTT.

V and J are TRBV7-9 and TRBJ2-3, with no clear D. Trimming pared 4 bases from V and 2 bases from J, leaving 10 bases between. Germline CDR1 is SEHNR and CDR2 is FQNEAQ (reference sequence). The CDR3 has 14 amino acids. The CDR3 DNA reads as TGTGCCAGCAGCTCCCAGGCTCCCACAGATACGCAGTATTTT. Protein sequence: CASSSQAPTDTQYF.

The V call is TRBV6-5, the J call TRBJ1-2; the D is unclear. This CDR3 contains 13 residues. Germline lookup yields CDR1 MNHEY and CDR2 SVGAGI. V lost 7 bases and J 4 bases, leaving 13 bases between the germline ends. The CDR3 loop is CASTRGMSYGYTF. In DNA form, the CDR3 reads TGTGCCAGCACGAGAGGGATGAGCTATGGCTACACCTTC.

There are a few counts of this clone. V usage is TRBV6-5 and J usage is TRBJ1-2; TRBD1 matches 7 bases. The CDR3 consists of 15 residues. J gave up 2 bases and V 0 bases, and 3 bases lay outside the gene matches. Germline CDR1 MNHEY, CDR2 SVGAGI. For the CDR3, the DNA is TGTGCCAGCAGTTACTCGACACAGGGGAACTATGGCTACACCTTC. It yields the protein CASSYSTQGNYGYTF.

This clone has a handful of counts. This chain connects TRBV19 to TRBJ1-1; D is ambiguous. CDR3 length: 13 residues. Germline V lookup: CDR1 LNHDA, CDR2 SQIVND (reference sequence). Trimming stripped 5 bases from V and 3 bases from J, with 10 bases between. The CDR3 sequence: CASSSSGYTEAFF. In DNA form, the CDR3 reads TGTGCCAGTAGTTCCTCAGGATACACTGAAGCTTTCTTT.

The chain recombines TRBV6-1 with TRBJ1-5; a possible D gene is TRBD1 (5 bases). V was cut by 3 bases and J by 7 bases, with 16 bases left in between. This CDR3 has 15 residues. Germline CDR1 is MNHNS and CDR2 is SASEGT. CDR3 loop: CASSDQGLYGQPQHF. The CDR3 DNA reads as TGTGCCAGCAGTGATCAGGGTCTGTACGGCCAGCCCCAGCATTTT.

The chain combines TRBV28 with TRBJ2-2; TRBD1 might be the D (5 bases). The CDR3 spans 15 residues. Trimming took off 5 bases at V and 6 bases at J, with 16 bases between the two ends. CDR1 is MDHEN and CDR2 is SYDVKM in the germline V gene. The CDR3 DNA sequence: TGTGCCAGCAGTCCATTCAGGGTTAAAGCCGGGGAGCTGTTTTTT. As protein: CASSPFRVKAGELFF.

This chain links TRBV7-2 with TRBJ2-7; TRBD1 agrees at 10 bases. This CDR3 is built from 15 residues. The germline CDR1 and CDR2 sequences are SGHTA and FQGNSA. The J segment lost 3 bases and the V segment lost 4 bases, leaving 6 bases of the junction unmatched. In nucleotides, the CDR3 is TGTGCCAGCAGCTATTCCGGGACAGGGGACTACGAGCAGTACTTC. It encodes CASSYSGTGDYEQYF.

V is TRBV6-5 and J is TRBJ1-2; 10 nucleotides align to TRBD1. Germline CDR1 and CDR2: MNHEY and SVGAGI. The CDR3 extends over 14 amino acids. V dropped 7 bases and J dropped 2; count of bases not matched to a gene: 4. Written as DNA, the CDR3 is TGTGCCAGCACCCGGACAGGGGGAAACTATGGCTACACCTTC. This codes for CASTRTGGNYGYTF.

The J gene is TRBJ1-1, the V gene TRBV18; maybe TRBD1 (6 bases). Deletions cut 4 bases from V and 2 bases from J, with 8 bases between. CDR1 KGHSH and CDR2 LQKENI come from the germline V gene. The CDR3 consists of 13 residues. CDR3 in DNA: TGTGCCAGCTCACTGGACAGCAACACTGAAGCTTTCTTT. This codes for CASSLDSNTEAFF.

The CDR3 region has the DNA TGTGCCAGCAGTTTAGAGGGCCCCCGGACCCAGTACTTC. This sequence encodes CASSLEGPRTQYF. The chain joins TRBV28 to TRBJ2-5; tentative D call: TRBD2 (5 bases). The CDR3 consists of 13 residues. Germline V CDR1 and CDR2: MDHEN, SYDVKM. V was trimmed by 2 bases and J by 7 bases, leaving 11 bases between them.

This clone was seen more than once but under ten times. V usage is TRBV3-1 (or the pseudogene TRBV3-2) and J usage is TRBJ1-2, with 9 bases lining up with TRBD1. Germline V gives CDR1 LGHDT, CDR2 YNNKEL (reference sequence). This CDR3 comprises 15 residues. V lost 3 bases, J lost 6 bases, and 8 bases stayed unmatched. CDR3: CASSHLAGTGNGYTF. The DNA for the CDR3 is TGTGCCAGCAGCCACTTGGCCGGGACAGGGAATGGCTACACCTTC.

The chain recombines TRBV7-8 with TRBJ1-6; a weak D match, TRBD1 (6 bases). This CDR3 region has 16 residues. Trimming stripped 5 bases from V and 0 bases from J, with 11 bases between. CDR1 and CDR2 from the germline V gene are SGHVS and FQNEAQ. CDR3 DNA: TGTGCCAGCAGCCACGACAGGAGCTCCTATAATTCACCCCTCCACTTT. Translating gives CASSHDRSSYNSPLHF.

The V and J genes are TRBV5-4 and TRBJ1-2; 7 positions match TRBD1. The ends lost 2 bases at V and 3 bases at J; junction bases unmatched: 4. There are 14 residues in the CDR3. Germline loops: CDR1 SGHNT, CDR2 YYREEE (reference sequence). CDR3 sequence reads: CASSLGQDDYGYTF. Here the CDR3 DNA reads TGTGCCAGCAGCTTAGGACAGGATGACTATGGCTACACCTTC. The full variable domain, in which reference TRBV5-4 and TRBJ1-2 provide the parts outside the CDR3, is ETGVTQSPTHLIKTRGQQVTLRCSSQSGHNTVSWYQQALGQGPQFIFQYYREEENGRGNFPPRFSGLQFPNYSSELNVNALELDDSALYLCASSLGQDDYGYTFGSGTRLTVV.

The chain recombines TRBV2 with TRBJ1-5, with 11 bases aligning to TRBD1. CDR3 length: 15 amino acids. The V gene's germline CDR1 is SNHLY and CDR2 FYNNEI. J lost 5 bases, V lost 3 bases, and 3 bases had no gene match. The CDR3 DNA sequence: TGTGCCAGCAGTGAGTTGGGACAGGGGGATCAGCCCCAGCATTTT. It specifies CASSELGQGDQPQHF.